This TCR beta chain was profiled in a study of Ad26.COV2.S vaccination and SARS-CoV-2 variants. This clone was seen only a few times. Treatment here: about 20 received Ad26.COV2.S at low or high dose, single or two shots; roughly five received placebo; per-sample allocation not given. Samples analyzed were those drawn on day 63 after the first vaccine or placebo injection. J was trimmed by 4 bases and V by 1 base; bases with no gene match: 7. From germline, CDR1 is SEHNR and CDR2 FQNEAQ (reference sequence). The length of the CDR3 is 16 residues. Sequenced by immunoSEQ multiplex PCR; TCRdb stores in-frame clones only, minus some. The sample holds around 500,000 clones; approximately 90% are singletons and the top ten take roughly 1.7%.

This sequence joins TRBV7-9 and TRBJ1-2; 9 nucleotides agree with TRBD1. The clonotype originates from a person aged 18-60 years who received the Ad26.COV2.S COVID-19 vaccine or a placebo. The input for sequencing was peripheral blood, taken in a trial of Ad26.COV2.S vaccine versus placebo. CDR3 amino acids: CASSLEHRGRFYGYTF. The CDR3 DNA reads as TGTGCCAGCAGCTTAGAACACAGGGGGCGCTTCTATGGCTACACCTTC.